This TCR beta chain was profiled in a study of blood T cells in healthy people across ages. Together with a sample-barcoded 5' primer, a J-beta primer mix was included in a second PCR lasting roughly 7 to 11 cycles. A tag from a template-switch adaptor with 12 random nucleotides marked each cDNA molecule. TCRdb reanalysed the 5' RACE reads using MiXCR and keeps one entry per CDR3 protein. The sample comprises about a million distinct CDR3 sequences, approximately 50% of which are singletons, and around a fifth rests with the top ten. Whole-study findings and limits: Nothing was known about donor CMV status, and this possibly confounded expanded clonotype changes. Researchers report that TCR beta diversity correlated strongly with naive T cell percentage.

This clonotype has only a few counts. Its antigen remains unidentified. Trimming removed 1 base from V and 8 bases from J, with 11 bases in between. The CDR3 runs to 13 residues. The germline CDR1 and CDR2 sequences are MNHNS and SASEGT. The rearrangement joins TRBV6-1 to TRBJ2-5, with D hard to call. This TCR derives from a woman aged 55 to 70 in good health. Sequenced material: blood. The CDR3 DNA sequence: TGTGCCAGCAGTGAAGAGGGAAGTATTACCCAGTACTTC. This translates into CASSEEGSITQYF.